The rows below give T cell receptor delta chains drawn from one sample of a study of gamma-delta T cells after stem cell transplantation. TCRdb reanalysed the RT-PCR reads with CATT. The sample contains 2,600 or so delta-chain clones, 45% of which appear only once. The source material was gamma-delta T cells. Receptor source: a human donor. It is not recorded whose cells these are; they may come from a transplant donor. Both conserved end residues are part of each CDR3. A D gene is named only where the DNA matches it firmly. Clone size appears in some rows only: once, few, many, or a class for an expanded clone.

>TRDJ1|TRDD3|few|TRDV2
TGTGCCTGTGACACGGTTGGGGGATCAGACGATAAACTCATCTTT
CACDTVGGSDDKLIF
>TRDJ1|TRDD3|-|TRDV2
TGTGCCTGTGACACCATGCCCGACTGGGGGATCCAGGACACCGATAAACTCATCTTT
CACDTMPDWGIQDTDKLIF
>TRDJ1|TRDD3|-|TRDV2
TGTGCCTGTGACACAGTGGGGGATCCCAGCGGTAAACTCATCTTT
CACDTVGDPSGKLIF
>TRDJ1|-|-|TRDV2
TGTGCCTGTGACACCATCCGCCCCACCGATAAACTCATCTTT
CACDTIRPTDKLIF
>TRDJ1|TRDD3|-|TRDV2
TGTGCCTGTGACCCCGTGGGGGATCAGAGGGGTAAACTCATCTTT
CACDPVGDQRGKLIF
>TRDJ1|-|-|TRDV2
TGTGCCTGTGACACCGTAATCCGGGGGACATACACCGATAAACTCATCTTT
CACDTVIRGTYTDKLIF
>TRDJ1|-|large|TRDV2
TGTGCCTGTGAGGAATTACGATACGCCGATAAACTCATCTTT
CACEELRYADKLIF
>TRDJ1|TRDD3|-|TRDV2
TGTGCCTGTGACACCGTGCTGGGGGATACGCGGATCACCGATAAACTCATCTTT
CACDTVLGDTRITDKLIF
>TRDJ1|TRDD3|-|TRDV2
TGTGCCTGTGACACCGTTGGTCTGGGGGATACGGGCACCGATAAACTCATCTTT
CACDTVGLGDTGTDKLIF
>TRDJ1|TRDD3|-|TRDV2
TGTGCCTGTGACGCCATCGATACTGGGGGACATAACACCGATAAACTCATCTTT
CACDAIDTGGHNTDKLIF
>TRDJ3|-|-|TRDV2
TGTGCCTGTGATACTTCCGGGGGAATTAGGTCCTGGGACACCCGACAGATGTTCTTC
CACDTSGGIRSWDTRQMFF
>TRDJ1|-|-|TRDV2
TGTGCCTGTAACACCGTAAAGGTCTTAGGGGGTCGGTACACCGATAAACTCATCTTT
CACNTVKVLGGRYTDKLIF
>TRDJ1|TRDD3|few|TRDV2
TGTGCCTGTGACCATGTACTGGGGGCCCCAACTGTCACCGATAAACTCATCTTT
CACDHVLGAPTVTDKLIF
>TRDJ1|TRDD3|-|TRDV3
TGTGCCTCCCGGCCTTCCTCCCTATTCACTGGGGGATACGCGTACACCGATAAACTCATCTTT
CASRPSSLFTGGYAYTDKLIF
>TRDJ1|TRDD3|-|TRDV2
TGTGCCTGTGAAGAACTGGGGGATACGCGCGGAAAACTCACCTTT
CACEELGDTRGKLTF
>TRDJ1|TRDD3|few|TRDV2
TGTGCCTGTGACCCCCTGGGGGCGAACACCGATAAACTCATCTTT
CACDPLGANTDKLIF
>TRDJ3|TRDD3|few|TRDV2
TGTGCCTGTGACACCGTTAACCGGGGATACGCCGAATCCTGGGACACCCGACAAATGTTTTTC
CACDTVNRGYAESWDTRQMFF
>TRDJ2|-|-|TRDV2
TGTGCCTGTGACCCCGTCAATTTCAGGCACGGGACCGCACAACTCTTCTTT
CACDPVNFRHGTAQLFF
>TRDJ1|TRDD3|-|TRDV2
TGTGCCTGTGATTACGTACGGGGGATACGGAACGATAAACCCATCTTT
CACDYVRGIRNDKPIF
>TRDJ1|TRDD3|-|TRDV2
TGTGCCTGTGACACCGTACTGGGGGATAAGGCTGATAGGCCCTTCCGAAAACTCATCTTT
CACDTVLGDKADRPFRKLIF
>TRDJ1|-|large|TRDV2
TGTGCCTGTGACACCTTGAAAAACACCGATAAACTCATCTTT
CACDTLKNTDKLIF
>TRDJ1|TRDD3|few|TRDV2
TGTGCCTGTGACACTGTTGGACTGGGGGGCACCGATAAACTCATCTTT
CACDTVGLGGTDKLIF
>TRDJ1|TRDD3|-|TRDV2
TGTGCCTGTGACACCGAATTCTTTGGGGGAAGTGTGGCCGATAAACTCATCTTT
CACDTEFFGGSVADKLIF
>TRDJ2|TRDD3|medium-sized|TRDV2
TGTGCCTGTGACACCGCAGGGACCGGGGATACGACCTCAGCACAACTCTTCTTT
CACDTAGTGDTTSAQLFF
>TRDJ1|TRDD3|medium-sized|TRDV2
TGTGCCTGTGCGCCCCTGGGGGATCTCCGCACCGATAAACTCATCTTT
CACAPLGDLRTDKLIF
>TRDJ1|TRDD3|-|TRDV2
TGTGCCTGTGACGGATTGGGGGATGAAAACACCGATAAACTCATCTTT
CACDGLGDENTDKLIF
>TRDJ1|TRDD3|-|TRDV2
TGTGCCTGTGAGCACGTACTGGGGAATACGGCCCGAAAACTCATCTTT
CACEHVLGNTARKLIF
>TRDJ1|TRDD3|-|TRDV2
TGTGCCTGTGACACAATACCTACTGGGGGACAGTACACCGATAAACCCATCTTT
CACDTIPTGGQYTDKPIF
>TRDJ1|TRDD3|-|TRDV2
TGTGCCTGTGACACCGTAGGGGATAAGGCCGAAGCGTACACCGATAAACTCATCTTT
CACDTVGDKAEAYTDKLIF
>TRDJ1|TRDD3|few|TRDV2
TGTGCCTGTGACACGTTGGGGATACTGGGTTACACCGATAAACTCATCTTT
CACDTLGILGYTDKLIF
>TRDJ1|-|-|TRDV2
TGTGCCTGTGACACCGTCCTTCCTACCGGGCTGGGGGATAAGGGCAAGGGGACCGTCACCGATAAACTCATCTTT
CACDTVLPTGLGDKGKGTVTDKLIF
>TRDJ2|-|-|TRDV2
TGTGCCTGTGACATCATTGGGGCCCCCAAGGAGGGGACAGCACAACTCTTCTTT
CACDIIGAPKEGTAQLFF
>TRDJ1|TRDD3|-|TRDV2
TGTGCCTGTGACACCTTACTGGGGGATACGCCTGGCACCGATAAACTCATCTTT
CACDTLLGDTPGTDKLIF
>TRDJ1|TRDD3|-|TRDV2
TGTGCCTGTGACCCCTTGCCTTCTCCCATTCCCTGCAACATTACGGGTACTGGGGGAAAGCTCATCTTT
CACDPLPSPIPCNITGTGGKLIF
>TRDJ1|TRDD3|-|TRDV2
TGTGCCTGTGACACCGAATTCTTTGGGGGAAGTGTGACCGATAAACTCATCTTC
CACDTEFFGGSVTDKLIF
>TRDJ1|TRDD3|-|TRDV2
TGTGCCTGTGACACAATGTGGATGGGGGATACGCAGGACACCGATAAACTCATCTTT
CACDTMWMGDTQDTDKLIF
>TRDJ1|-|medium-sized|TRDV2
TGTGCCTGTGACCCCGGGCGACCGTACACCGATAAACTCATCTTT
CACDPGRPYTDKLIF
>TRDJ1|-|few|TRDV2
TGTGCCTGTGACACGTTAGGTCGTAACACCGATAAACTCATCTTT
CACDTLGRNTDKLIF
>TRDJ1|TRDD3|-|TRDV2
TGTGCCTGTGACACTGTCTCTTACTCTCTTTCTGGGGGTTCTAAAAACACCGATAAACTCATCTTT
CACDTVSYSLSGGSKNTDKLIF
>TRDJ1|-|-|TRDV2
TGTGCCTGTGTCACCCTGTCTGGGGCTAACACCGATAAACTCATCTTT
CACVTLSGANTDKLIF
>TRDJ1|TRDD3|-|TRDV2
TGTGCCTGTGAATCACTGGGGGATACGCGCTTAAACCTCATCTTT
CACESLGDTRLNLIF
>TRDJ3|TRDD3|-|TRDV2
TGTGCCTGTGACACGGCTGGGGGTACCATCTCCTGGGACACCCGACAGATGTTTTTC
CACDTAGGTISWDTRQMFF
>TRDJ3|TRDD3|few|TRDV2
TGTGCCTGTGACACCATACTGGGGGATACGGGCTCCTGTGACACCCGCCCGATGTTTTTC
CACDTILGDTGSCDTRPMFF
>TRDJ3|TRDD3|-|TRDV2
TGTGCCTGTGACACTGGGGGATACGGGAGATCCTGGGACACCCGACAGATGTTTTTC
CACDTGGYGRSWDTRQMFF